The 21 T cell receptor beta chains given below trace back to one sample, sequenced in a study of blood T cell repertoires in COVID-19. This table comes from immunoSEQ multiplex PCR, and its TCRdb copy is limited to in-frame clones, with some not included. The table lists about 250,000 clones, more than 80% of them singletons. The source material was peripheral blood. The receptors were sampled from a human donor in a cohort sampled during active COVID-19.

The V gene is TRBV5-4, the J gene TRBJ2-7, with a possible D match to TRBD2 (6 bases). From germline, CDR1 is SGHNT and CDR2 YYREEE (reference sequence). Trimming stripped 4 bases from V and 5 bases from J, with 19 bases between. This CDR3 has 15 residues. CDR3 bases: TGTGCCAGCAGCCCCGCCGGGACTGCAATTCACGAGCAGTACTTC. Protein sequence: CASSPAGTAIHEQYF.

V is TRBV12-2 and J is TRBJ1-2. TRBV12-2 is labeled a pseudogene. The CDR3 is 15 residues long. The chain's CDR3 is CASRVPNDENYGYTF. In nucleotides, the CDR3 is TGTGCAAGTCGCGTTCCGAACGATGAGAACTATGGCTACACCTTC.

The CDR3 is CASNGRVQDTEAFF. Here the CDR3 DNA reads TGTGCCAGCAATGGAAGAGTTCAGGACACTGAAGCTTTCTTT. This rearrangement joins TRBV5-6 to TRBJ1-1, with unresolved D. CDR3 length equals 14 residues. The germline V and J ends were trimmed by 6 bases and 3 bases, with 15 bases remaining between them. Germline CDR1 is SGHDT and CDR2 is YYEEEE.

The chain carries TRBV6-5 and TRBJ2-2, with 7 bases identical to TRBD2. Germline V CDR1 and CDR2: MNHEY, SVGAGI. This CDR3 contains 13 residues. V trimming: 8 bases; J trimming: 4 bases; junction bases outside the gene matches: 4. The CDR3 here is CASRERGTGELFF. The CDR3 DNA follows: TGTGCCAGCCGGGAGCGGGGCACCGGGGAGCTGTTTTTT.

This clone appeared once. The chain carries TRBV19 and TRBJ1-3; D is unclear. Germline lookup yields CDR1 LNHDA and CDR2 SQIVND (reference sequence). Deletions cut 6 bases from V and 0 bases from J, with 15 bases between. The CDR3 extends over 16 amino acids. CDR3 amino acids: CASSRITDISGNTIYF. For the CDR3, the DNA is TGTGCCAGTAGCAGGATTACTGACATCTCTGGAAACACCATATATTTT.

This chain links TRBV19 with TRBJ1-5; 12 nucleotides line up with TRBD1. Per the germline V gene, CDR1 is LNHDA and CDR2 is SQIVND (reference sequence). The CDR3 spans 16 residues. V shed 6 bases, J shed 0 bases, and the junction held 3 bases outside the gene matches. The CDR3 loop is CASRGQGAISNQPQHF. The DNA of the CDR3 is TGTGCCAGTAGGGGACAGGGGGCGATTAGCAATCAGCCCCAGCATTTT.

The chain couples TRBV19 to TRBJ1-1, with D possibly matching TRBD1 (6 bases). The germline V gene encodes CDR1 LNHDA and CDR2 SQIVND (reference sequence). V was trimmed by 5 bases and J by 6 bases, leaving 13 bases between them. CDR3 length: 13 amino acids. CDR3 residues: CASSAVQGPEAFF. The CDR3 DNA reads TGTGCCAGTAGTGCCGTACAGGGACCTGAAGCTTTCTTT.

CDR3 in DNA: TGTGCCAGCAGCCAAGGTGGAGGGTCTGGAAACACCATATATTTT. It translates to CASSQGGGSGNTIYF. V usage is TRBV4-2 and J usage is TRBJ1-3; D uncertain. From germline, CDR1 is LGHNA and CDR2 YNFKEQ. The CDR3 has 15 residues. Trimming took 1 base from V and 1 from J, leaving 8 bases between them.

The rearrangement links TRBV3-1 (or the pseudogene TRBV3-2) to TRBJ2-3, with 8 bases fitting TRBD1. CDR3 size: 15 residues. After removal of 7 bases from V and 1 base from J, the junction contained 7 bases not matched to a gene. CDR1 and CDR2 from the germline V gene are LGHDT and YNNKEL (reference sequence). CDR3 DNA sequence: TGTGCCAGCAACCAGGACAGGGTCGGCACAGATACGCAGTATTTT. This codes for CASNQDRVGTDTQYF.

The V call is TRBV5-1, the J call TRBJ2-7; 12 bases are a match to TRBD1. CDR1 is SGHRS, CDR2 YFSETQ, per germline. There are 16 residues in the CDR3. Unmatched junction bases numbered 9, after V lost 4 bases and J lost 4 bases. The DNA for the CDR3 is TGCGCCAGCAGCCTGGGGGGGACAGGGGGCGAGTACGAGCAGTACTTC. Translated: CASSLGGTGGEYEQYF.

The rearrangement links TRBV28 to TRBJ2-3, with TRBD1 identical over 8 bases. Germline V CDR1 and CDR2: MDHEN, SYDVKM. Trimming at V came to 6 bases and at J to 5 bases, leaving 4 bases not matched to a gene. The CDR3 totals 13 residues. The CDR3 reads CASSTQGGDTQYF. The CDR3 DNA reads TGTGCCAGCAGCACACAGGGGGGAGATACGCAGTATTTT. Based on the CDR3 plus reference TRBV28 and TRBJ2-3, the full variable domain is DVKVTQSSRYLVKRTGEKVFLECVQDMDHENMFWYRQDPGLGLRLIYFSYDVKMKEKGDIPEGYSVSREKKERFSLILESASTNQTSMYLCASSTQGGDTQYFGPGTRLTVL.

J is TRBJ2-7 and V is TRBV5-1; 8 nucleotides align to TRBD1. There are 15 residues in the CDR3. Looked up from germline, CDR1 is SGHRS and CDR2 is YFSETQ. The V gene end was trimmed by 3 bases and the J gene end by 2 bases; junction bases not matched to a gene: 7. The CDR3 region has the DNA TGCGCCAGCAGCTCTAGACAGGGGCTAACCTACGAGCAGTACTTC. Translated, it gives CASSSRQGLTYEQYF.

This clone turned up a few times. The chain has TRBV12-3 or TRBV12-4 and TRBJ2-7; D is unclear. Trimming took off 3 bases at V and 5 bases at J, with 11 bases between the two ends. The CDR3 covers 13 residues. CDR3 sequence: CASSLSQLDEQYF. The CDR3 DNA sequence: TGTGCCAGCAGTTTGTCCCAACTCGACGAGCAGTACTTC.

The chain is built from TRBV5-6 and TRBJ1-5; a possible D gene is TRBD1 (6 bases). Trimming shortened V by 4 bases and J by 7 bases, and 21 bases separated the two germline ends. Looked up from germline, CDR1 is SGHDT and CDR2 is YYEEEE. There are 16 residues in the CDR3. The CDR3 nucleotides are TGTGCCAGCAGCAGCCTACGTCAGGGGAGTTGGCAGCCCCAGCATTTT. Its translation is CASSSLRQGSWQPQHF.

The J gene is TRBJ2-3, the V gene TRBV7-3; 10 bases agree with TRBD2. Trimming removed 5 bases from V and 1 base from J; junction bases left unmatched: 12. This CDR3 comprises 18 residues. The germline gives CDR1 SGHTA, CDR2 FQGTGA. CDR3 sequence reads: CASSPPSGGAHGTDTQYF. In DNA, the CDR3 is TGTGCCAGCAGCCCCCCCAGCGGGGGGGCCCATGGCACAGATACGCAGTATTTT.

The rearrangement joins TRBV5-1 to TRBJ2-5, with D possibly matching TRBD1 (7 bases). Trimming left V 4 bases short and J 2 bases short, with 12 bases between. This CDR3 is built from 14 residues. Germline CDR1 SGHRS, CDR2 YFSETQ. The CDR3 nucleotides read TGCGCCAGCAGCCAACAGGGGAGGCAAGAGACCCAGTACTTC. The encoded protein is CASSQQGRQETQYF.

The V and J genes are TRBV10-3 and TRBJ1-5, with D possibly TRBD1 on 5 matching bases. Germline values: CDR1 ENHRY, CDR2 SYGVKD. The V and J ends lost 4 bases and 1 base respectively, with 8 bases between them. The CDR3 consists of 14 residues. The CDR3 DNA reads as TGTGCCATCAGTGGCCGACAGAGCAATCAGCCCCAGCATTTT. It yields the protein CAISGRQSNQPQHF.

The chain employs TRBV18 and TRBJ2-3; 9 nucleotides align to TRBD2. After removal of 4 bases from V and 5 bases from J, the junction contained 13 bases not matched to a gene. Germline CDR1 is KGHSH and CDR2 is LQKENI. This CDR3 region has 17 residues. As DNA, the CDR3 is TGTGCCAGCTCACGCTCATCCGGTGCGGGAGGGGGAGATACGCAGTATTTT. Its protein product is CASSRSSGAGGGDTQYF.

This clone was seen repeatedly, ten times or more. The chain couples TRBV19 to TRBJ1-4; D gene unclear. The CDR3 has 13 amino acids. The V gene lost 4 bases and the J gene lost 12 bases, with 15 bases spanning the gap. Germline lookup yields CDR1 LNHDA and CDR2 SQIVND (reference sequence). The CDR3 loop is CASSRTRNWELFF. The CDR3 nucleotides are TGTGCCAGTAGTAGGACTCGTAATTGGGAACTGTTTTTT. Full variable domain (outside the CDR3, taken from reference TRBV19 and TRBJ1-4): DGGITQSPKYLFRKEGQNVTLSCEQNLNHDAMYWYRQDPGQGLRLIYYSQIVNDFQKGDIAEGYSVSREKKESFPLTVTSAQKNPTAFYLCASSRTRNWELFFGSGTQLSVL.

V usage is TRBV28 and J usage is TRBJ2-3; 9 bases fit TRBD2. This CDR3 region has 17 residues. Losses at the gene ends were 6 bases for V and 5 bases for J; bases not matched to a gene: 15. CDR1 and CDR2 (germline): MDHEN, SYDVKM. CDR3 coding DNA: TGTGCCAGCAGCCTTCCCGGGATAGCGGGAGAGGTAGATACGCAGTATTTT. It is translated as CASSLPGIAGEVDTQYF.

The chain is built from TRBV18 and TRBJ1-1; D might be TRBD1 (5 bases). There are 14 residues in the CDR3. V was pared by 3 bases and J by 1 base, with 9 bases between. Germline V gives CDR1 KGHSH, CDR2 LQKENI. CDR3 coding DNA: TGTGCCAGCTCACCGATGGACAAGAACACTGAAGCTTTCTTT. As protein: CASSPMDKNTEAFF.